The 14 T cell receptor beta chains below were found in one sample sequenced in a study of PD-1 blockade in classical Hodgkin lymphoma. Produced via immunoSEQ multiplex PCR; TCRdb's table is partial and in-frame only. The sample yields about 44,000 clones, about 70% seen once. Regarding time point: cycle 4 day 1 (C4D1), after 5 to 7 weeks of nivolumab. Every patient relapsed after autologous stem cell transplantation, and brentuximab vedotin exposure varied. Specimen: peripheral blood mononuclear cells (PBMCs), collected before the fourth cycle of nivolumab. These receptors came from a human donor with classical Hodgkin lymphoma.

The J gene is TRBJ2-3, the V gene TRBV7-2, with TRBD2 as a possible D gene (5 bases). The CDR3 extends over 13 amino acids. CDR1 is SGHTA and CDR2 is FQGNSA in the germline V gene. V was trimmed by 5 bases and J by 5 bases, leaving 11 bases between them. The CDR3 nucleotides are TGTGCCAGCAGCCCCGTAGGGAGAGATACGCAGTATTTT. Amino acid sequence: CASSPVGRDTQYF.

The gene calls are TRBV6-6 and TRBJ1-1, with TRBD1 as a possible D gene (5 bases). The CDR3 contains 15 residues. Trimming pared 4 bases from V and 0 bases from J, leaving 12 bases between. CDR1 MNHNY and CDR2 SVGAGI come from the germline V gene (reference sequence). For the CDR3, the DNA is TGTGCCAGCAGTTCCCCGGGACGGGTGAACACTGAAGCTTTCTTT. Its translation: CASSSPGRVNTEAFF.

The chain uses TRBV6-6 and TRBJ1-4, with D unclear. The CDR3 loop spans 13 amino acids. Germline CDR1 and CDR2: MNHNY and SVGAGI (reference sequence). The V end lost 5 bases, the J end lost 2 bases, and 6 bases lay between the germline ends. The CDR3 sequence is CASSAGTNEKLFF. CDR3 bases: TGTGCCAGCAGTGCCGGGACTAATGAAAAACTGTTTTTT.

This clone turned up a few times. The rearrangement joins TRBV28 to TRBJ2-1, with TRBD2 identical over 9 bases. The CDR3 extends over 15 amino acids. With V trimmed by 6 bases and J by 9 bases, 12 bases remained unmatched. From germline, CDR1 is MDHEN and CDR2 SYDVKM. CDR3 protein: CASRGAGGPLGEQFF. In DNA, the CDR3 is TGTGCCAGCAGAGGGGCGGGAGGGCCTCTAGGTGAGCAGTTCTTC. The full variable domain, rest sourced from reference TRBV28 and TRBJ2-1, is DVKVTQSSRYLVKRTGEKVFLECVQDMDHENMFWYRQDPGLGLRLIYFSYDVKMKEKGDIPEGYSVSREKKERFSLILESASTNQTSMYLCASRGAGGPLGEQFFGPGTRLTVL.

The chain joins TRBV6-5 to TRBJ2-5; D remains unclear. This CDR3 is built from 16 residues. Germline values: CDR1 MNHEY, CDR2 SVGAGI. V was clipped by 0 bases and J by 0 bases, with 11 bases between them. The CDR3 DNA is TGTGCCAGCAGTTACTCTGGCAGAGCGTACCAAGAGACCCAGTACTTC. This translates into CASSYSGRAYQETQYF.

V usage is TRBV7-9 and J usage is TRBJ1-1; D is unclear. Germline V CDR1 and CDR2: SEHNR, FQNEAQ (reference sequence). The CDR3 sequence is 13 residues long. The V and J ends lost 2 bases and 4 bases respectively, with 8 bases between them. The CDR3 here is CASSLQRATEAFF. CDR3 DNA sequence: TGTGCCAGCAGCTTACAGAGGGCCACTGAAGCTTTCTTT.

The CDR3 DNA follows: TGCAGCGTTGTGGGAGGCAGGACCGTGGTAGAGCAGTACTTC. Protein product: CSVVGGRTVVEQYF. This chain joins TRBV29-1 and TRBJ2-5, with D possibly matching TRBD2 (6 bases). V was cut by 4 bases and J by 11 bases, with 23 bases left in between. Per the germline V gene, CDR1 is SQVTM and CDR2 is ANQGSEA. There are 14 residues in the CDR3.

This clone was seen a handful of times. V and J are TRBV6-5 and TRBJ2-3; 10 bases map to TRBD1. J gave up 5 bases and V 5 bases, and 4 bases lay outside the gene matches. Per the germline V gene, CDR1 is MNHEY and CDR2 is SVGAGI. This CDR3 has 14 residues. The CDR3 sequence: CASSDRGPGDTQYF. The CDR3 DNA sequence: TGTGCCAGCAGTGACAGGGGGCCGGGAGATACGCAGTATTTT.

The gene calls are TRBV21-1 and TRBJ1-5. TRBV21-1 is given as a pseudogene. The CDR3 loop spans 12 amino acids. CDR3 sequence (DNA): TGTGCCAGCAGCAAAGTTAATCAGCCCCAGCATTTT. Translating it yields CASSKVNQPQHF.

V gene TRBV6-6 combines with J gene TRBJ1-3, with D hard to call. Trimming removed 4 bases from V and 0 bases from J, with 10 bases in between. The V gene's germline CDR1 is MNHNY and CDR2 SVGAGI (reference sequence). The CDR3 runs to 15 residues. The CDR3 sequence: CASSSTRLSGNTIYF. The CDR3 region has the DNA TGTGCCAGCAGTTCGACGCGGCTCTCTGGAAACACCATATATTTT.

In DNA, the CDR3 is TGTGCCAGCAGCCCGAACAGCCGGGACGGAACCTACGAGCAGTACTTC. This gives the protein CASSPNSRDGTYEQYF. This sequence joins TRBV11-1 and TRBJ2-7; the D call may be TRBD1 or TRBD2 (5 bases each). The CDR3 runs to 16 residues. The germline CDR1 and CDR2 sequences are SGHAT and FQDESV (reference sequence). Deletions cut 5 bases from V and 2 bases from J, with 19 bases between.

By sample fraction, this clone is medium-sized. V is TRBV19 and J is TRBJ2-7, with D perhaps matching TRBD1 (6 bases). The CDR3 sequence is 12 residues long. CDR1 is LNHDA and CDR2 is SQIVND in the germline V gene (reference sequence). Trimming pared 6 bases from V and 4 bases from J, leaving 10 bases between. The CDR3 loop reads CASSNTGYEQYF. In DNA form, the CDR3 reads TGTGCCAGTAGCAACACAGGGTACGAGCAGTACTTC.

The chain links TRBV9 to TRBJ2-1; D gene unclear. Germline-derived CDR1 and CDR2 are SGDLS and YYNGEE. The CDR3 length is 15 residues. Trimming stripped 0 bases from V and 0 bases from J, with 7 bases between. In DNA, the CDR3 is TGTGCCAGCAGCGTAGGTGTTAGCTCCTACAATGAGCAGTTCTTC. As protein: CASSVGVSSYNEQFF.

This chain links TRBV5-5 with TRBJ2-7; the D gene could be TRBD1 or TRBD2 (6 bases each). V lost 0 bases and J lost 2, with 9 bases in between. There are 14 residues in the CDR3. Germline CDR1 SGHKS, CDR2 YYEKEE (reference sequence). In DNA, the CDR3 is TGTGCCAGCAGCTTGGCCGGGGGCCCCTACGAGCAGTACTTC. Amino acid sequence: CASSLAGGPYEQYF.